This TCR beta chain was obtained from a study of glioma-infiltrating T cells after dendritic cell vaccination. The protocol was immunoSEQ multiplex PCR, while the TCRdb copy is restricted to in-frame clones and leaves out a portion. The sample has tens of thousands of clones, 82% seen once; the top ten hold 9.2%. This CDR3 spans 14 amino acids. The junction had 8 bases not matched to a gene; V was cut back by 7 bases and J by 3 bases. The germline V gene has CDR1 MNHEY and CDR2 SVGAGI. This chain uses TRBV6-5 with TRBJ2-7, with 8 bases that match TRBD1. The sample here was blood, taken before dendritic cell vaccination. The sequence came from a human donor with glioblastoma. CDR3 DNA: TGTGCCAGCACCCAGGACAGGGTTGGCTACGAGCAGTACTTC. Protein: CASTQDRVGYEQYF.